The rows below give T cell receptor beta chains drawn from one sample of a study of T-cell memory formation after mild COVID-19. TCRdb itself ran the 5' RACE reads through MiXCR, one entry per CDR3 protein. Of about 150,000 distinct CDR3 sequences in the sample, roughly 30% were seen once. The sample consisted of PBMCs or a T cell subset sorted from them (not recorded which). These receptor sequences come from an adult woman who had mild COVID-19 (a few samples of this study predate the infection). Cell type and time point are not known. CDR3s include the opening cysteine and the closing phenylalanine or tryptophan. A D gene is named only where the DNA matches it firmly. Only part of the rows carry a size: once, few, many, or a class if the clone is expanded.

TRBD1 | 19 | . | TRBJ2-3 | TRBV4-1 | TGCGCCAGCAGCCAAGAACGCCCCCCGGGACAGGGGGCAGTAGATACGCAGTATTTT | CASSQERPPGQGAVDTQYF
. | 11 | . | TRBJ2-7 | TRBV20-1 | TGCAGTGCCGGGACACACTACGAGCAGTACTTC | CSAGTHYEQYF
. | 17 | few | TRBJ2-2 | TRBV7-9 | TGTGCCAGCAGCGCCACCGGGAGAAGCCTCAACACCGGGGAGCTGTTTTTT | CASSATGRSLNTGELFF
. | 18 | . | TRBJ1-1 | TRBV4-1 | TGCGCCAGCAGCCAAGATACAGATATTTACGGCATGAACACTGAAGCTTTCTTT | CASSQDTDIYGMNTEAFF
TRBD2 | 16 | few | TRBJ2-2 | TRBV15 | TGTGCCACCAGCAGATTACCTAGCGGTTACACCGGGGAGCTGTTTTTT | CATSRLPSGYTGELFF
. | 14 | . | TRBJ1-1 | TRBV2 | TGTGCCAGCAGTGAGGGGTCCCTTTATCCTGAAGCTTTCTTT | CASSEGSLYPEAFF
TRBD1 | 13 | few | TRBJ2-3 | TRBV2 | TGTGCCAGCAGGGGGACAGAGGCAGATACGCAGTATTTT | CASRGTEADTQYF
. | 16 | many | TRBJ2-6 | TRBV24-1 | TGTGCCACCAGTGATTTCTCCGCCCCTGGGGCCAACGTCCTGACTTTC | CATSDFSAPGANVLTF
TRBD2 | 13 | . | TRBJ2-1 | TRBV4-3 | TGCGCCAGCAGCTTCAGCGGGAGCTATGAGCAGTTCTTC | CASSFSGSYEQFF
. | 15 | few | TRBJ2-3 | TRBV7-3 | TGTGCCAGCAGCCGCCTAGGGTTCGACACAGATACGCAGTATTTT | CASSRLGFDTDTQYF
. | 19 | few | TRBJ2-3 | TRBV7-6 | TGTGCCAGCAGCTTAGGATCTCCCCTGGGCCCGGTTTTTTCAGATACGCAGTATTTT | CASSLGSPLGPVFSDTQYF
. | 16 | . | TRBJ2-3 | TRBV7-2 | TGTGCCAGCAGCTGGGGCCCAGAGGGAAGCACAGATACGCAGTATTTT | CASSWGPEGSTDTQYF
TRBD1 | 13 | . | TRBJ1-2 | TRBV20-1 | TGCAGTGCTAGTCCGGACAGGGTGTATGGCTACACCTTC | CSASPDRVYGYTF
. | 18 | . | TRBJ1-3 | TRBV18 | TGTGCCAGCTCACCACGGCAGGGCCTTGCTTTCTCTGGAAACACCATATATTTT | CASSPRQGLAFSGNTIYF
TRBD1 | 15 | few | TRBJ2-1 | TRBV5-5 | TGTGCCAGCAGTTCGGGGACAGGAACGAACAATGAGCAGTTCTTC | CASSSGTGTNNEQFF
TRBD2 | 13 | few | TRBJ2-7 | TRBV6-2/TRBV6-3 | TGTGCCAGCAGTTACGCGGGAGGCTACGAGCAGTACTTC | CASSYAGGYEQYF
. | 16 | few | TRBJ2-3 | TRBV5-5 | TGTGCCAGCAGCTTGTCATCGCGCGGAGCACAAGATACGCAGTATTTT | CASSLSSRGAQDTQYF
. | 13 | . | TRBJ1-2 | TRBV7-6 | TGTGCCAGCAGCCCAGAACCGGCCCGGCGCTACACCTTC | CASSPEPARRYTF
. | 14 | few | TRBJ2-3 | TRBV6-1 | TGTGCCAGCAGTGTGCCAGGTTTCATGAATACGCAGTATTTT | CASSVPGFMNTQYF
. | 12 | few | TRBJ2-7 | TRBV29-1 | TGCAGCGTTGTGGACAGCTCCTACGAGCAGTACTTC | CSVVDSSYEQYF
. | 15 | once | TRBJ2-3 | TRBV5-1 | TGCGCCAGCAGCTCCCGGGACCCAGGGGGGGATACGCAGTATTTT | CASSSRDPGGDTQYF
TRBD2 | 17 | . | TRBJ2-3 | TRBV5-1 | TGCGCCAGCAGCCCCGCCTTAACTAGCGGGAGCTCGGGTACGCAGTATTTT | CASSPALTSGSSGTQYF
TRBD2 | 14 | once | TRBJ2-2 | TRBV5-8 | TGTGCCACCCTCAAGCGGGGGGTAACCGGGGAGCTGTTTTTT | CATLKRGVTGELFF
. | 13 | . | TRBJ2-1 | TRBV29-1 | TGCAGCGTTGAAAGGCCTTCCTACAATGAGCAGTTCTTC | CSVERPSYNEQFF
. | 11 | . | TRBJ2-1 | TRBV29-1 | TGCAGCGTTGAGGAGGGCGGTGAGCAGTTCTTC | CSVEEGGEQFF
. | 14 | few | TRBJ2-7 | TRBV16 | TGTGCCAGCAGCGTAAGGGCTAGTACCCACGAGCAGTACTTC | CASSVRASTHEQYF
TRBD2 | 16 | few | TRBJ2-5 | TRBV5-4 | TGTGCCAGCAGCTTGGAAGGGCGGGGGAGCCAAGAGACCCAGTACTTC | CASSLEGRGSQETQYF
TRBD2 | 17 | . | TRBJ2-1 | TRBV6-1 | TGTGCCAGCAGGGGACTAGCGGGAGTAACCTCCTACAATGAGCAGTTCTTC | CASRGLAGVTSYNEQFF
TRBD2 | 15 | . | TRBJ2-1 | TRBV7-9 | TGTGCCAGCAGCTTAGTGCTAGCGGGGGACAATGAGCAGTTCTTC | CASSLVLAGDNEQFF